The 5 T cell receptor beta chains below come from one sample, sequenced in a study of response to subunit inactivated influenza vaccine. TCRdb re-derived calls from the RT-PCR reads in MiXCR, one entry per CDR3 protein. The sample shows roughly 760,000 distinct CDR3 sequences, 21% of them seen only once. The sequences come from PBMCs from blood, collected 4 to 6 days after vaccination. The receptors shown here come from a man aged 50-59 years who received an inactivated influenza vaccine.

This clonotype was seen a handful of times. Mismatch with germline at one junction end may stem from a read error. The chain employs TRBV6-2 or TRBV6-3 and TRBJ2-6; D call uncertain. CDR1 is MNHEY and CDR2 is SVGEGT in the germline V gene. This CDR3 region has 14 residues. CDR3 in DNA: TGTGCCAGCAGTCACTCTTCCGGGGCCAACGTCCTGACTTTC. Protein product: CASSHSSGANVLTF.

This clonotype came up a few times. V gene TRBV14 combines with J gene TRBJ2-2; the match to TRBD2 covers 12 bases. Germline CDR1 is SGHDN and CDR2 is FVKESK. V shed 6 bases and J 4 bases; nucleotides not matched to a gene: 6. The length of the CDR3 is 16 residues. The CDR3 DNA is TGTGCCAGCAGAGTAGGACTAGCGGGGAGCACCGGGGAGCTGTTTTTT. As protein: CASRVGLAGSTGELFF.

The rearrangement links TRBV7-2 to TRBJ2-1; D tentatively fits TRBD1 or TRBD2 (5 bases each). The CDR3 sequence is 13 residues long. Deletions cut 6 bases from V and 9 bases from J, with 15 bases between. Germline assignment: CDR1 SGHTA and CDR2 FQGNSA. CDR3 in amino acids: CASRFNFGGEQFF. DNA of the CDR3: TGTGCCAGCAGGTTTAACTTTGGGGGTGAGCAGTTCTTC.

This clonotype was counted at least ten times. The chain carries TRBV7-2 and TRBJ1-1; no firm D call. The CDR3 is 16 amino acids. Germline loops: CDR1 SGHTA, CDR2 FQGNSA. Trimming took off 3 bases at V and 1 base at J, with 15 bases between the two ends. The CDR3 nucleotides are TGTGCCAGCAGCTTCGGCCAAGGGCCCGCGAACACTGAAGCTTTCTTT. This codes for CASSFGQGPANTEAFF.

The chain links TRBV29-1 to TRBJ2-7; 7 nucleotides line up with TRBD2. V was clipped by 4 bases and J by 7 bases; unmatched bases: 10. Germline CDR1 reads SQVTM; CDR2 reads ANQGSEA. The CDR3 length is 13 residues. CDR3 protein: CSVGGGKGGEQYF. The CDR3 nucleotides read TGCAGCGTTGGGGGGGGGAAAGGTGGAGAGCAGTACTTC.